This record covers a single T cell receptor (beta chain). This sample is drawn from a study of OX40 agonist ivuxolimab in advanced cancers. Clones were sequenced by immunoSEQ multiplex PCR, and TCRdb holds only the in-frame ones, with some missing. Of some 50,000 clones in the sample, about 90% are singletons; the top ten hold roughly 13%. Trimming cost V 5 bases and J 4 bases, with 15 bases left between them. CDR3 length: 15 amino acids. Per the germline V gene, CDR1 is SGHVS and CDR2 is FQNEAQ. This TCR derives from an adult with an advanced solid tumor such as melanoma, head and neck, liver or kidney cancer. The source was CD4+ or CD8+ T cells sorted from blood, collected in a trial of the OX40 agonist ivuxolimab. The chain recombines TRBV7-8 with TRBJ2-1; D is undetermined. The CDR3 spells CASSPQTEKYNEQFF. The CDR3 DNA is TGTGCCAGCAGCCCCCAAACAGAGAAATACAATGAGCAGTTCTTC. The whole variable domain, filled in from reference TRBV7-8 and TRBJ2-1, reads GAGVSQSPRYKVAKRGQDVALRCDPISGHVSLFWYQQALGQGPEFLTYFQNEAQLDKSGLPSDRFFAERPEGSVSTLKIQRTQQEDSAVYLCASSPQTEKYNEQFFGPGTRLTVL.